One and the same sample provided the 27 T cell receptor beta chains below, sequenced in a study of control samples from healthy donors and cancer patients. The repertoire was sequenced with immunoSEQ multiplex PCR; TCRdb's copy has only in-frame clones and lacks some. The repertoire consists of tens of thousands of clones, with about 80% occurring once and the leading ten covering about 16%. The sample was blood. The receptors were gathered from a man over 45 in good health.

This clone was recorded only once. The rearrangement links TRBV6-5 to TRBJ1-1, with D perhaps matching TRBD1 (5 bases). The CDR3 runs 14 residues. The ends were cut back, 7 bases at V and 3 bases at J, with 15 bases in the middle. Germline CDR1 reads MNHEY; CDR2 reads SVGAGI. The CDR3, as DNA: TGTGCCAGCAAACGGGGGGAGGGTTACACTGAAGCTTTCTTT. This codes for CASKRGEGYTEAFF.

The chain joins TRBV29-1 to TRBJ2-7; TRBD1 aligns across 9 bases. This CDR3 contains 12 residues. CDR1 and CDR2 (germline): SQVTM, ANQGSEA. The V and J ends lost 6 bases and 6 bases, in that order; junction bases with no gene match: 6. CDR3 nucleotide sequence: TGCAGCGTGAGGGGACAGGGTTCCGAGCAGTACTTC. As protein: CSVRGQGSEQYF.

The CDR3 sequence: CASGWGLGQETQYF. In DNA, the CDR3 is TGTGCCAGCGGATGGGGGTTGGGTCAAGAGACCCAGTACTTC. The chain has TRBV6-5 and TRBJ2-5; possibly TRBD1 or TRBD2 for D (5 bases each). Germline-derived CDR1 and CDR2 are MNHEY and SVGAGI. The V end lost 8 bases, the J end lost 2 bases, and 15 bases lay between the germline ends. The CDR3 consists of 14 residues.

V is TRBV24-1 and J is TRBJ2-1, with 7 nucleotides matching TRBD2. Trimming removed 2 bases from V and 5 bases from J; junction bases left unmatched: 5. Germline CDR1 reads KGHDR; CDR2 reads SFDVKD. This CDR3 has 15 residues. CDR3 DNA sequence: TGTGCCACCAGTGATTCCGGGACTACCAACAATGAGCAGTTCTTC. Translated, it gives CATSDSGTTNNEQFF.

Concerning this clone itself: The germline gene is not matched at one end of the junction; a read error may be the cause. The chain is built from TRBV7-9 and TRBJ1-2, with D possibly being TRBD1 (5 bases). From germline, CDR1 is SEHNR and CDR2 FQNEAQ (reference sequence). The CDR3 is made up of 10 amino acids. In nucleotides, the CDR3 is TGTGCCAGCAGCCCCGGGACGTCCGTCTTC. Residues: CASSPGTSVF.

The DNA of the CDR3 is TGTGCCAGTAGCCGGGACAGGGAACAGACCCAGTACTTC. Protein product: CASSRDREQTQYF. V and J are TRBV7-3 and TRBJ2-5; TRBD1 aligns across 9 bases. Germline V CDR1 and CDR2: SGHTA, FQGTGA. V was clipped by 9 bases and J by 6 bases; unmatched bases: 8. This CDR3 is 13 amino acids long.

The V call is TRBV18, the J call TRBJ2-2, with D unclear. The V end was cut by 3 bases, the J end by 1 base, with 0 bases between. CDR1 and CDR2 from the germline V gene are KGHSH and LQKENI. The CDR3 is 12 residues long. DNA for the CDR3: TGTGCCAGCTCACCGAACACCGGGGAGCTGTTTTTT. Its protein product is CASSPNTGELFF.

The chain uses TRBV28 and TRBJ2-1, with 10 bases that match TRBD2. This CDR3 has 16 residues. V dropped 4 bases and J dropped 0; count of bases not matched to a gene: 3. Germline V gives CDR1 MDHEN, CDR2 SYDVKM. CDR3 residues: CASSWASGSSYNEQFF. The CDR3 DNA reads TGTGCCAGCAGTTGGGCTAGCGGGAGCTCCTACAATGAGCAGTTCTTC.

The V gene is TRBV12-3 or TRBV12-4, the J gene TRBJ2-7; D gene uncertain. With 5 bases removed from V and 5 bases from J, the gap between germline ends came to 7 bases. The CDR3 consists of 11 residues. The CDR3 region has the DNA TGTGCCAGCAGTCTGACGAACGAGCAGTACTTC. Its protein is CASSLTNEQYF.

V and J are TRBV10-3 and TRBJ2-1; 9 nucleotides align to TRBD1. The CDR3 is 17 residues long. The germline V gene has CDR1 ENHRY and CDR2 SYGVKD. The J segment lost 4 bases and the V segment lost 4 bases, leaving 11 bases of the junction unmatched. CDR3 sequence: CAISAHGGDRGYNEQFF. The CDR3 DNA reads as TGTGCCATCAGTGCGCATGGAGGAGACAGGGGGTACAATGAGCAGTTCTTC.

The chain recombines TRBV2 with TRBJ2-1; D tentatively fits TRBD1 or TRBD2 (7 bases each). The V and J ends lost 4 bases and 4 bases respectively, with 14 bases between them. Germline V CDR1 and CDR2: SNHLY, FYNNEI. CDR3 length: 15 residues. Here the CDR3 DNA reads TGTGCCAGCAGTGGAGGCAGGGGGGGATACAATGAGCAGTTCTTC. This codes for CASSGGRGGYNEQFF.

The chain has TRBV11-3 and TRBJ2-1; 12 nucleotides agree with TRBD2. V dropped 3 bases and J dropped 2; count of bases not matched to a gene: 2. Germline V gives CDR1 SGHNT, CDR2 YENEEA. This CDR3 spans 16 amino acids. In DNA, the CDR3 is TGTGCCAGCAGCTTCCGACTAGCGGGGGCCTACAATGAGCAGTTCTTC. Translating gives CASSFRLAGAYNEQFF.

J is TRBJ2-1 and V is TRBV9; D is possibly TRBD2 (7 bases). V lost 0 bases to trimming and J lost 6 bases, with 16 bases between them. The CDR3 extends over 16 amino acids. Germline assignment: CDR1 SGDLS and CDR2 YYNGEE. The CDR3 loop is CASSVGSGGWGNEQFF. The CDR3 bases are TGTGCCAGCAGCGTAGGTTCGGGGGGCTGGGGCAATGAGCAGTTCTTC.

The V call is TRBV4-1, the J call TRBJ2-2; 8 bases agree with TRBD1. The junction had 2 bases not matched to a gene; V was cut back by 4 bases and J by 1 base. This CDR3 is 15 amino acids long. Germline V lookup: CDR1 MGHRA, CDR2 YSYEKL. CDR3 in DNA: TGCGCCAGCAGCCTGACAGGGGAGAACACCGGGGAGCTGTTTTTT. Translation gives CASSLTGENTGELFF.

The chain carries TRBV7-2 and TRBJ1-1; D possibly corresponds to TRBD1 (5 bases). Trimming removed 2 bases at V and 4 bases at J, with 11 bases between. CDR3 length: 14 residues. Germline V lookup: CDR1 SGHTA, CDR2 FQGNSA. This chain's CDR3 is CASSLNYGGTEAFF. The DNA of the CDR3 is TGTGCCAGCAGCTTAAACTACGGGGGCACTGAAGCTTTCTTT.

This clone was counted only a few times. This chain links TRBV7-2 with TRBJ2-4; D is possibly TRBD2 (5 bases). CDR1 and CDR2 from the germline V gene are SGHTA and FQGNSA. The CDR3 contains 14 residues. V was trimmed by 5 bases and J by 6 bases, leaving 14 bases between them. CDR3 coding DNA: TGTGCCAGCAGCGTCTCTTCTGGAGGAAACATTCAGTACTTC. It specifies CASSVSSGGNIQYF.

The V and J genes are TRBV15 and TRBJ2-2; 10 bases line up with TRBD2. Germline V CDR1 and CDR2: LNHNV, YYDKDF (reference sequence). The CDR3 has 20 residues. V trimming: 0 bases; J trimming: 3 bases; junction bases outside the gene matches: 13. CDR3 DNA sequence: TGTGCCACCAGCAGAGATGCGGGACTAGCGTTAAATCGGGACACCGGGGAGCTGTTTTTT. This gives the protein CATSRDAGLALNRDTGELFF.

This sequence joins TRBV29-1 and TRBJ2-3; tentative D call: TRBD1 (5 bases). The germline gives CDR1 SQVTM, CDR2 ANQGSEA. Trimming shortened V by 2 bases and J by 0 bases, and 9 bases separated the two germline ends. CDR3 size: 14 residues. The DNA for the CDR3 is TGCAGCGTTGAAACCGACAGCAGCACAGATACGCAGTATTTT. Residues: CSVETDSSTDTQYF.

The rearrangement joins TRBV13 to TRBJ2-2; 8 nucleotides agree with TRBD2. Trimming removed 1 base from V and 3 bases from J; junction bases left unmatched: 4. The germline gives CDR1 PRHDT, CDR2 FYEKMQ (reference sequence). This CDR3 contains 16 residues. CDR3 sequence: CASSLVAGLDTGELFF. As DNA, the CDR3 is TGTGCCAGCAGCTTAGTAGCGGGATTGGACACCGGGGAGCTGTTTTTT.

This sequence joins TRBV4-3 and TRBJ1-6; a weak D match, TRBD1 (5 bases). CDR1 is LGHNA and CDR2 is YSLEER in the germline V gene. CDR3 length equals 17 residues. Deletions cut 1 base from V and 3 bases from J, with 13 bases between. The CDR3 DNA follows: TGCGCCAGCAGCCAAGGGAATCATGGGGGCTATAATTCACCCCTCCACTTT. This translates into CASSQGNHGGYNSPLHF.

CDR3 sequence reads: CASSPKTGTGIYGYTF. The CDR3 bases are TGTGCCAGCTCCCCGAAAACCGGGACAGGGATCTATGGCTACACCTTC. The chain combines TRBV18 with TRBJ1-2; 9 positions match TRBD1. The V segment lost 6 bases and the J segment 4 bases; nucleotides outside the gene matches: 12. The CDR3 has 16 amino acids. Germline lookup yields CDR1 KGHSH and CDR2 LQKENI.

A word on this clone: This sample also contains other DNA sequences that code for the same CDR3. The J gene is TRBJ2-7, the V gene TRBV24-1; D perhaps matches TRBD1 (5 bases). CDR3 length: 15 amino acids. Germline V gene lookup returns CDR1 KGHDR and CDR2 SFDVKD. CDR3 in DNA: TGTGCACCAGTGATAGACGGAGAGCAGGGCTACGAGCAGTACTTC. Encoded protein: CAPVIDGEQGYEQYF.

J is TRBJ1-4 and V is TRBV30; no reliable D call. The CDR3 runs to 11 residues. CDR1 GTSNPN and CDR2 SVGIG come from the germline V gene (reference sequence). V gave up 5 bases and J gave up 6 bases, with 7 bases separating them. CDR3 protein: CAWEGYEKLFF. The CDR3 bases are TGTGCCTGGGAGGGTTATGAAAAACTGTTTTTT.

This rearrangement joins TRBV11-3 to TRBJ1-1, with D possibly TRBD1 on 5 matching bases. CDR3 size: 14 residues. The germline V gene has CDR1 SGHNT and CDR2 YENEEA. The V end lost 5 bases, the J end lost 1 base, and 11 bases lay between the germline ends. The CDR3 loop is CASSPGGGNTEAFF. DNA of the CDR3: TGTGCCAGCAGCCCTGGGGGAGGGAACACTGAAGCTTTCTTT.

The chain recombines TRBV9 with TRBJ2-1, with TRBD2 matching 9 bases. The trim removed 2 bases at V and 4 bases at J, leaving 4 bases unmatched. Germline CDR1 is SGDLS and CDR2 is YYNGEE. The CDR3 is 15 amino acids. The CDR3 DNA is TGTGCCAGCAGCGTCAGTAGCGGGGGTTACAATGAGCAGTTCTTC. It encodes CASSVSSGGYNEQFF. Together with reference TRBV9 and TRBJ2-1, the CDR3 gives the full variable domain: DSGVTQTPKHLITATGQRVTLRCSPRSGDLSVYWYQQSLDQGLQFLIQYYNGEERAKGNILERFSAQQFPDLHSELNLSSLELGDSALYFCASSVSSGGYNEQFFGPGTRLTVL.

This clone appeared a few times. The chain carries TRBV18 and TRBJ2-7, with 11 bases identical to TRBD1. This CDR3 region has 14 residues. Germline lookup yields CDR1 KGHSH and CDR2 LQKENI. V shed 4 bases and J 9 bases; nucleotides not matched to a gene: 8. In DNA, the CDR3 is TGTGCCAGCTCACACCGGGACAGGGGGATTGGGCAGTACTTC. Translation: CASSHRDRGIGQYF.

This clone was counted once. The chain links TRBV5-6 to TRBJ1-1; D gene uncertain. The CDR3 runs to 13 residues. Germline V CDR1 and CDR2: SGHDT, YYEEEE. V lost 5 bases and J lost 6, with 14 bases in between. The CDR3 here is CASRSNGVPEAFF. The CDR3, as DNA: TGTGCCAGCAGGAGTAATGGGGTCCCTGAAGCTTTCTTT.